One and the same sample provided the 9 T cell receptor beta chains below, sequenced in a study of T cell responses to AZD1222 COVID-19 vaccine. TCRdb's copy holds only in-frame clones and misses some; the assay was immunoSEQ multiplex PCR. The sample records 120,000 to 150,000 clones, 85% to 95% being singletons. Sequenced here: peripheral blood, sampled on day 0 of AZD1222 vaccination. These receptor sequences come from an adult in good health.

V is TRBV4-2 and J is TRBJ2-3; D remains unclear. Trimming stripped 0 bases from V and 6 bases from J, with 4 bases between. The CDR3 sequence is 12 residues long. Germline loops: CDR1 LGHNA, CDR2 YNFKEQ. CDR3 protein: CASSQDLDTQYF. The CDR3 DNA reads as TGTGCCAGCAGCCAAGATTTGGATACGCAGTATTTT.

This rearrangement joins TRBV7-2 to TRBJ1-3; D remains ambiguous. The CDR3 length is 14 residues. Looked up from germline, CDR1 is SGHTA and CDR2 is FQGNSA. Between the trimmed V and J ends, which lost 3 bases and 7 bases, there was a span of 13 bases. CDR3 in DNA: TGTGCCAGCAGCTTTATACCGCCTTCTAACACCATATATTTT. Encoded protein: CASSFIPPSNTIYF.

This sequence joins TRBV20-1 and TRBJ2-3; 8 bases match TRBD1. V dropped 3 bases and J dropped 6; count of bases not matched to a gene: 8. CDR1 DFQATT and CDR2 SNEGSKA come from the germline V gene (reference sequence). CDR3 length: 14 amino acids. This CDR3 is CSASGQGEADTQYF. The CDR3 DNA sequence: TGCAGTGCTAGTGGACAGGGAGAAGCCGATACGCAGTATTTT.

This chain connects TRBV28 to TRBJ2-2; D call uncertain. Trimming took 3 bases from V and 6 from J, leaving 11 bases between them. Germline V gene sequence: CDR1 MDHEN, CDR2 SYDVKM. This CDR3 has 14 residues. As DNA, the CDR3 is TGTGCCAGCAGTTTTAAAAGCATGGCCGGGGAGCTGTTTTTT. Residues: CASSFKSMAGELFF.

This chain uses TRBV2 with TRBJ2-3; D call uncertain. The V gene lost 5 bases and the J gene lost 3 bases, with 12 bases spanning the gap. Germline V lookup: CDR1 SNHLY, CDR2 FYNNEI. The CDR3 has 14 residues. The CDR3 protein is CASSRLVRTDTQYF. CDR3 nucleotide sequence: TGTGCCAGCAGTCGTTTAGTAAGGACAGATACGCAGTATTTT.

J is TRBJ1-2 and V is TRBV6-5; tentatively, D is TRBD1 (6 bases). CDR1 and CDR2 from the germline V gene are MNHEY and SVGAGI. CDR3 length: 16 residues. Trimming took 4 bases from V and 8 from J, leaving 23 bases between them. CDR3 amino acids: CASSSGQRSPFGGYTF. The CDR3 region has the DNA TGTGCCAGCAGTTCAGGACAGCGCTCACCCTTTGGCGGCTACACCTTC.

J is TRBJ2-2 and V is TRBV19, with D perhaps TRBD1 or TRBD2 (5 bases each). V was trimmed by 1 base and J by 5 bases, leaving 11 bases between them. This CDR3 contains 15 residues. CDR1 is LNHDA and CDR2 is SQIVND in the germline V gene (reference sequence). This CDR3 is CASSIGGAWTGELFF. The DNA for the CDR3 is TGTGCCAGTAGTATAGGAGGGGCCTGGACCGGGGAGCTGTTTTTT.

The chain employs TRBV28 and TRBJ1-4; D not certain. Trimming shortened V by 8 bases and J by 1 base, and 11 bases separated the two germline ends. The germline V gene encodes CDR1 MDHEN and CDR2 SYDVKM. The CDR3 consists of 14 residues. CDR3 loop: CASVRPGTNEKLFF. CDR3 DNA sequence: TGTGCCAGCGTCCGGCCCGGAACTAATGAAAAACTGTTTTTT.

The rearrangement joins TRBV19 to TRBJ2-3; D remains unclear. The length of the CDR3 is 17 residues. V was clipped by 5 bases and J by 1 base, with 19 bases between them. Per germline, CDR1 LNHDA and CDR2 SQIVND (reference sequence). This chain's CDR3 is CASSSWTDPGRTDTQYF. CDR3 nucleotides: TGTGCCAGTAGTTCCTGGACCGACCCGGGCCGCACAGATACGCAGTATTTT.